This is a list of T cell receptor beta chains from one sample in a study of T cells in tumors after PD-1 blockade. Sequencing used immunoSEQ multiplex PCR; TCRdb keeps in-frame clones, though not all of them. The repertoire consists of 55,000 to 65,000 clones, with around four fifths occurring once and the leading ten covering under 15%. Sequenced material: PBMCs, taken before anti-PD-1 treatment. The source is a human donor with basal cell carcinoma. CDR3s include the opening cysteine and the closing phenylalanine or tryptophan. A D gene is named only where the DNA matches it firmly. Only part of the rows carry a size: once, few, many, or a class if the clone is expanded.

V gene: TRBV5-1; clone size: NA; J gene: TRBJ1-2; D gene: TRBD1; CDR3 protein: CASSSGQGNYGYTF; CDR3 DNA: TGCGCCAGCAGCTCGGGACAGGGTAACTATGGCTACACCTTC
V gene: TRBV29-1; clone size: NA; J gene: TRBJ1-2; D gene: NA; CDR3 protein: CSVDSPFTYGYTF; CDR3 DNA: TGCAGCGTCGACAGCCCTTTTACCTATGGCTACACCTTC
V gene: TRBV20-1; clone size: NA; J gene: TRBJ2-7; D gene: TRBD2; CDR3 protein: CSASNWRGNSYEQYF; CDR3 DNA: TGCAGTGCTAGTAATTGGCGGGGGAACTCCTACGAGCAGTACTTC
V gene: TRBV7-3; clone size: once; J gene: TRBJ2-2; D gene: NA; CDR3 protein: CASSSDAGELFF; CDR3 DNA: TGTGCCAGCAGTTCAGACGCCGGGGAGCTGTTTTTT
V gene: TRBV5-6; clone size: once; J gene: TRBJ2-5; D gene: NA; CDR3 protein: CASSRAGRGQETQYF; CDR3 DNA: TGTGCCAGCAGTCGGGCGGGAAGGGGCCAAGAGACCCAGTACTTC
V gene: TRBV7-2; clone size: NA; J gene: TRBJ1-3; D gene: TRBD1; CDR3 protein: CASSGWAGGTGNTIYF; CDR3 DNA: TGTGCCAGCAGCGGGTGGGCAGGGGGAACTGGAAACACCATATATTTT
V gene: TRBV9; clone size: NA; J gene: TRBJ1-2; D gene: NA; CDR3 protein: CASSVTSGDRYGYTF; CDR3 DNA: TGTGCCAGCAGCGTAACCTCGGGAGACCGCTATGGCTACACCTTC
V gene: TRBV30; clone size: NA; J gene: TRBJ1-4; D gene: TRBD1; CDR3 protein: CAWSGRKTGENEKLFF; CDR3 DNA: TGTGCCTGGAGTGGCCGCAAGACAGGGGAAAATGAAAAACTGTTTTTT
V gene: TRBV19; clone size: NA; J gene: TRBJ1-5; D gene: NA; CDR3 protein: CASSMGAGDQPQHF; CDR3 DNA: TGTGCCAGTAGTATGGGGGCCGGGGATCAGCCCCAGCATTTT
V gene: TRBV30; clone size: once; J gene: TRBJ2-1; D gene: NA; CDR3 protein: CAWSVLAHDEQFF; CDR3 DNA: TGTGCCTGGAGTGTACTCGCCCACGATGAGCAGTTCTTC
V gene: TRBV18; clone size: NA; J gene: TRBJ2-7; D gene: TRBD1; CDR3 protein: CASSQRDRDEQYF; CDR3 DNA: TGTGCCAGCTCCCAGAGGGACAGGGACGAGCAGTACTTC
V gene: TRBV18; clone size: NA; J gene: TRBJ2-3; D gene: TRBD1; CDR3 protein: CASSPRGQAIDTQYF; CDR3 DNA: TGTGCCAGCTCACCAAGGGGACAGGCTATAGATACGCAGTATTTT
V gene: TRBV4-1; clone size: NA; J gene: TRBJ2-2; D gene: TRBD2; CDR3 protein: CASSQDFGGGPTGELFF; CDR3 DNA: TGCGCCAGCAGCCAAGATTTCGGGGGGGGCCCCACCGGGGAGCTGTTTTTT
V gene: TRBV3-1/TRBV3-2; clone size: few; J gene: TRBJ1-1; D gene: NA; CDR3 protein: CASSQSFGTEAFF; CDR3 DNA: TGTGCCAGCAGCCAAAGCTTTGGTACTGAAGCTTTCTTT
V gene: TRBV18; clone size: NA; J gene: TRBJ2-2; D gene: NA; CDR3 protein: CASSPTVVTGELFF; CDR3 DNA: TGTGCCAGCTCACCAACGGTAGTCACCGGGGAGCTGTTTTTT
V gene: TRBV29-1; clone size: NA; J gene: TRBJ2-3; D gene: NA; CDR3 protein: CSVEEGADTQYF; CDR3 DNA: TGCAGCGTTGAAGAGGGGGCAGATACGCAGTATTTT
V gene: TRBV12-1; clone size: NA; J gene: TRBJ2-3; D gene: NA; CDR3 protein: CATTGKEDTQYF; CDR3 DNA: TGTGCCACCACAGGGAAAGAAGATACGCAGTATTTT
V gene: TRBV14; clone size: NA; J gene: TRBJ2-5; D gene: TRBD2; CDR3 protein: CASSQPKGLAQETQYF; CDR3 DNA: TGTGCCAGCAGCCAACCCAAAGGACTAGCCCAAGAGACCCAGTACTTC
V gene: TRBV3-1/TRBV3-2; clone size: once; J gene: TRBJ2-7; D gene: NA; CDR3 protein: CASSPLPGRDEQYF; CDR3 DNA: TGTGCCAGCAGCCCGCTACCGGGCCGTGACGAGCAGTACTTC
V gene: TRBV27; clone size: NA; J gene: TRBJ1-2; D gene: TRBD1; CDR3 protein: CASSKRQGANYGYTF; CDR3 DNA: TGTGCCAGCAGTAAACGACAGGGTGCTAACTATGGCTACACCTTC
V gene: TRBV6-5; clone size: NA; J gene: TRBJ1-4; D gene: NA; CDR3 protein: CASSSGTATNEKLFF; CDR3 DNA: TGTGCCAGCAGTTCCGGGACCGCAACTAATGAAAAACTGTTTTTT
V gene: TRBV18; clone size: NA; J gene: TRBJ1-1; D gene: NA; CDR3 protein: CASSPDRLAVNTEAFF; CDR3 DNA: TGTGCCAGCTCACCCGACAGGTTGGCGGTGAACACTGAAGCTTTCTTT
V gene: TRBV5-1; clone size: once; J gene: TRBJ1-5; D gene: NA; CDR3 protein: CASRSGDSNQPQHF; CDR3 DNA: TGCGCCAGCAGATCCGGGGATAGCAATCAGCCCCAGCATTTT
V gene: TRBV14; clone size: NA; J gene: TRBJ2-5; D gene: NA; CDR3 protein: CASSQDSHPTETQYF; CDR3 DNA: TGTGCCAGCAGCCAAGACAGTCACCCCACGGAGACCCAGTACTTC
V gene: TRBV9; clone size: NA; J gene: TRBJ2-3; D gene: NA; CDR3 protein: CASSVDVQSTDTQYF; CDR3 DNA: TGTGCCAGCAGCGTAGATGTGCAGAGCACAGATACGCAGTATTTT
V gene: TRBV7-8; clone size: few; J gene: TRBJ1-5; D gene: TRBD1; CDR3 protein: CASSKDRGGNQPQHF; CDR3 DNA: TGTGCCAGCAGCAAGGACAGGGGAGGGAATCAGCCCCAGCATTTT
V gene: TRBV6-6; clone size: NA; J gene: TRBJ1-2; D gene: NA; CDR3 protein: CAIKFGYGYTF; CDR3 DNA: TGTGCCATCAAGTTTGGCTATGGCTACACCTTC
V gene: TRBV2; clone size: NA; J gene: TRBJ2-5; D gene: NA; CDR3 protein: CASRTVNQETQYF; CDR3 DNA: TGTGCCAGCAGGACAGTAAACCAAGAGACCCAGTACTTC
V gene: TRBV5-1; clone size: NA; J gene: TRBJ2-6; D gene: NA; CDR3 protein: CASSLNIGANVLTF; CDR3 DNA: TGCGCCAGCAGCTTGAACATTGGGGCCAACGTCCTGACTTTC
V gene: TRBV28; clone size: once; J gene: TRBJ2-5; D gene: NA; CDR3 protein: CASSTEPPETQYF; CDR3 DNA: TGTGCCAGCAGTACGGAACCTCCGGAGACCCAGTACTTC
V gene: TRBV5-1; clone size: NA; J gene: TRBJ2-7; D gene: NA; CDR3 protein: CASSLDPSDYEQYF; CDR3 DNA: TGCGCCAGCAGCTTGGATCCTTCGGACTACGAGCAGTACTTC
V gene: TRBV7-9; clone size: few; J gene: TRBJ1-1; D gene: NA; CDR3 protein: CASSPRGAVTEAFF; CDR3 DNA: TGTGCCAGCAGCCCCAGGGGCGCGGTCACTGAAGCTTTCTTT
V gene: TRBV3-1/TRBV3-2; clone size: NA; J gene: TRBJ1-2; D gene: NA; CDR3 protein: CASSQESRLNYGYTF; CDR3 DNA: TGTGCCAGCAGCCAAGAGAGCCGTCTTAACTATGGCTACACCTTC
V gene: TRBV5-6; clone size: NA; J gene: TRBJ1-1; D gene: NA; CDR3 protein: CASSPQGLATEAFF; CDR3 DNA: TGTGCCAGCAGCCCTCAGGGTTTGGCCACTGAAGCTTTCTTT
V gene: TRBV6-6; clone size: NA; J gene: TRBJ1-5; D gene: NA; CDR3 protein: CASSFDKPRNQPQHF; CDR3 DNA: TGTGCCAGCAGTTTCGACAAACCTCGCAATCAGCCCCAGCATTTT
V gene: TRBV5-1; clone size: NA; J gene: TRBJ1-2; D gene: TRBD1; CDR3 protein: CASSWTGGTDYGYTF; CDR3 DNA: TGCGCCAGCAGCTGGACAGGGGGCACTGACTATGGCTACACCTTC
V gene: TRBV7-8; clone size: NA; J gene: TRBJ1-2; D gene: NA; CDR3 protein: CASSLPGGGYTF; CDR3 DNA: TGTGCCAGCAGCTTACCAGGAGGTGGCTACACCTTC
V gene: TRBV2; clone size: NA; J gene: TRBJ2-7; D gene: TRBD2; CDR3 protein: CARAGEGSEQYF; CDR3 DNA: TGTGCCAGGGCGGGGGAGGGTAGCGAGCAGTACTTC
V gene: TRBV4-1; clone size: few; J gene: TRBJ1-2; D gene: NA; CDR3 protein: CASSQVPAKNYGYTF; CDR3 DNA: TGCGCCAGCAGCCAAGTTCCAGCTAAGAACTATGGCTACACCTTC
V gene: TRBV7-8; clone size: NA; J gene: TRBJ2-7; D gene: NA; CDR3 protein: CASSFEAYEQYF; CDR3 DNA: TGTGCCAGCAGCTTCGAAGCCTACGAGCAGTACTTC
V gene: TRBV6-2/TRBV6-3; clone size: once; J gene: TRBJ2-7; D gene: TRBD2; CDR3 protein: CASRPTLAGSYEQYF; CDR3 DNA: TGTGCCAGCAGACCTACACTAGCGGGATCCTACGAGCAGTACTTC
V gene: TRBV24-1; clone size: NA; J gene: TRBJ2-1; D gene: NA; CDR3 protein: CATSDLGQGANEQFF; CDR3 DNA: TGTGCCACCAGTGATTTAGGGCAGGGTGCCAATGAGCAGTTCTTC
V gene: TRBV5-6; clone size: NA; J gene: TRBJ1-4; D gene: NA; CDR3 protein: CASSLDLGPGEREKLFF; CDR3 DNA: TGTGCCAGCAGCTTGGACTTAGGGCCCGGGGAGCGTGAAAAACTGTTTTTT